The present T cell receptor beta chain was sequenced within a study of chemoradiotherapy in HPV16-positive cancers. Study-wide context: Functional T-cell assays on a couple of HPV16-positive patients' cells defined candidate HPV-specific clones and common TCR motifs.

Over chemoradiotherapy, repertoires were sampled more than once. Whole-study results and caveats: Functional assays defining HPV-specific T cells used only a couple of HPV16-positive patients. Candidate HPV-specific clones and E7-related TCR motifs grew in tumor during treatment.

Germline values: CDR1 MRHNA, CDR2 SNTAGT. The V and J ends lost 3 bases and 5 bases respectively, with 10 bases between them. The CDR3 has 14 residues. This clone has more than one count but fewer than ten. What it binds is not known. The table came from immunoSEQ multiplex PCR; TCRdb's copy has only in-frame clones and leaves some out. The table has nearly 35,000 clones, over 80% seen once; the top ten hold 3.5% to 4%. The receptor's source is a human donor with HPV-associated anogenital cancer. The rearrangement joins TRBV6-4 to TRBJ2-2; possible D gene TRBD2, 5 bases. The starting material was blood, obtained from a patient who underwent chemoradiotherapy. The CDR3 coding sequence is TGTGCCAGCAGTGAAGGAGGTAGTACCGGGGAGCTGTTTTTT. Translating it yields CASSEGGSTGELFF.